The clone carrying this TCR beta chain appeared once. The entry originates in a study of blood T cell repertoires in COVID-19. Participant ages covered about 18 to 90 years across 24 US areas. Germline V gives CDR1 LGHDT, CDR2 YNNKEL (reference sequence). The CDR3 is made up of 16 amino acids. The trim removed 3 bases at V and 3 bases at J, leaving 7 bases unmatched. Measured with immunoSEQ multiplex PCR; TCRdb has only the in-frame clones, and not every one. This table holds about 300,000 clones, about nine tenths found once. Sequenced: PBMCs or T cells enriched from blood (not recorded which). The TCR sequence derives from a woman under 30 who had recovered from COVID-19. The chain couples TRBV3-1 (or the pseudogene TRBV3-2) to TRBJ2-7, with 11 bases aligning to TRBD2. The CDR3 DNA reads TGTGCCAGCAGCCAGGTTGGGACTAGCGGACTCTACGAGCAGTACTTC. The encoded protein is CASSQVGTSGLYEQYF.